Shown below are 3 T cell receptor beta chains from a single sample sequenced in a study of CD8+ T cells in alopecia areata. Isolated RNA was reverse transcribed into cDNA used as the sequencing template. The protocol was immunoSEQ multiplex PCR, while the TCRdb copy is restricted to in-frame clones and leaves out a portion. The sample records 110,000 or so clones, approximately 59% being singletons. This sample's treatment: oral pan-JAK inhibitor, 5-10 mg twice daily. The specimen comprised CD8+ T cells sorted from blood, sampled at week 4, from a patient treated with tofacitinib. These receptors all come from a human donor with alopecia areata.

This clone has only a few counts. V usage is TRBV6-4 and J usage is TRBJ2-3, with TRBD1 matching over 7 bases. V shed 3 bases, J shed 7 bases, and the junction held 7 bases outside the gene matches. This CDR3 is 14 amino acids long. CDR1 and CDR2 from the germline V gene are MRHNA and SNTAGT. The DNA for the CDR3 is TGTGCCAGCAGTGAGGGACAGTCATCGAATACGCAGTATTTT. Encoded protein: CASSEGQSSNTQYF.

This clone was seen a handful of times. The rearrangement joins TRBV29-1 to TRBJ1-1; TRBD1 is a possible D gene (6 bases). V was clipped by 8 bases and J by 5 bases, with 18 bases between them. Germline CDR1 and CDR2: SQVTM and ANQGSEA. This CDR3 spans 13 amino acids. DNA of the CDR3: TGCAGCATTACAGGGTATGGGGGAACTGAAGCTTTCTTT. It yields the protein CSITGYGGTEAFF.

V and J are TRBV10-3 and TRBJ2-7, with D uncertain. V lost 8 bases and J lost 0, with 8 bases in between. CDR3 length equals 12 residues. In germline, CDR1 is ENHRY, CDR2 SYGVKD. The CDR3 loop reads CAIGTSSYEQYF. As DNA, the CDR3 is TGTGCCATCGGTACCTCCTCCTACGAGCAGTACTTC.